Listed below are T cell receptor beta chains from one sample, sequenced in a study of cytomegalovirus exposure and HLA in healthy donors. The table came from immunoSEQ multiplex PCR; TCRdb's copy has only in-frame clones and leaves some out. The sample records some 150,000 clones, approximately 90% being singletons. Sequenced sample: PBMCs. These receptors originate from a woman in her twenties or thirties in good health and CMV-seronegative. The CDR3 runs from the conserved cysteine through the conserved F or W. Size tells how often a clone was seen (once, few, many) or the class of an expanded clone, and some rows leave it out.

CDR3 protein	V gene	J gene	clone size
CASSRTGTGNPHEQYF	TRBV19	TRBJ2-7	NA
CASSRDYRGETQYF	TRBV11-2	TRBJ2-5	NA
CASSYSGLAGVYEQYF	TRBV6-7	TRBJ2-7	NA
CASSRGWDGYTF	TRBV10-1	TRBJ1-2	NA
CASRDPGTGGEQFF	TRBV5-4	TRBJ2-1	NA
CASSPTGAGNTEAFF	TRBV7-9	TRBJ1-1	NA
CASSLGASGGQETQYF	TRBV5-1	TRBJ2-5	NA
CSVVEGQLNQPQHF	TRBV29-1	TRBJ1-5	NA
CASRSGGASNEQFF	TRBV6-1	TRBJ2-1	once
CAWSGGGQGRGTEAFF	TRBV30	TRBJ1-1	NA
CASSISWTGELFF	TRBV19	TRBJ2-2	NA
CASSWTGPGGPYTGELFF	TRBV11-2	TRBJ2-2	NA
CASSVRWAEETQYF	TRBV9	TRBJ2-5	NA
CASRGLGTGQETQYF	TRBV6-5	TRBJ2-5	NA
CASSIGTGDLYEQYF	TRBV19	TRBJ2-7	NA
CASSQYLRDRDYEQYF	TRBV4-1	TRBJ2-7	NA
CAIRGQGGSPLHF	TRBV10-3	TRBJ1-6	NA
CASSPGQGKSWDTGELFF	TRBV21-1	TRBJ2-2	few
CASSLLGGGNTEAFF	TRBV27	TRBJ1-1	NA
CAWSVNGGASETQYF	TRBV30	TRBJ2-5	once
CASSPSWQGTDTQYF	TRBV4-3	TRBJ2-3	NA
CASSVGTNTDTQYF	TRBV9	TRBJ2-3	NA